Following are 6 T cell receptor beta chains from one sample sequenced in a study of T cells in Graves' hyperthyroidism and ophthalmopathy (dated by TCRdb to 2018 to 2020). Receptor amplification or capture employed multiplex PCR. The instrument given in TCRdb is Illumina HiSeq 2000. The TCR beta CDR3 regions were amplified from the RNA transcripts. A first-round RT-PCR of the TCR CDR3 used the HTBI primer set with the Qiagen OneStep RT-PCR kit. TCRdb redid the processing of the public reads, applying fastp at Q25 and MiXCR, and retained in-frame beta chains. Rows matching on CDR3 protein sequence are summarized as one entry with the most common DNA and genes. The sample has about 360,000 distinct CDR3 sequences on record, roughly an eighth of them singletons. 9.2% of the sample comes from the top ten. The sequenced sample was blood. All receptors derive from a woman between 18 and 30 years old with Graves' hyperthyroidism.

Many counts were recorded for this clonotype. The chain employs TRBV6-6 and TRBJ1-2; 8 nucleotides agree with TRBD1. CDR3 length: 15 amino acids. Germline assignment: CDR1 MNHNY and CDR2 SVGAGI (reference sequence). J lost 3 bases, V lost 2 bases, and 5 bases had no gene match. CDR3 amino acids: CASSYPKTGDYGYTF. CDR3 coding DNA: TGTGCCAGCAGTTACCCTAAGACAGGGGACTATGGCTACACCTTC.

The rearrangement joins TRBV6-2 or TRBV6-3 to TRBJ1-3, with D unclear. The V end lost 5 bases, the J end lost 0 bases, and 11 bases lay between the germline ends. This CDR3 has 15 residues. Germline lookup yields CDR1 MNHEY and CDR2 SVGEGT. The chain's CDR3 is CASSAHLLSGNTIYF. The CDR3 region has the DNA TGTGCCAGCAGTGCCCACCTTCTCTCTGGAAACACCATATATTTT.

The V call is TRBV7-3, the J call TRBJ1-2; a possible D gene is TRBD1 (6 bases). The CDR3 covers 13 residues. V was pared by 0 bases and J by 10 bases, with 12 bases between. Germline values: CDR1 SGHTA, CDR2 FQGTGA. In DNA form, the CDR3 reads TGTGCCAGCAGCTTAACGCGGGACACACCCTACACCTTC. This sequence encodes CASSLTRDTPYTF.

This clonotype showed up just a few times. The chain links TRBV5-6 to TRBJ2-5, with D unclear. The CDR3 is 16 amino acids. The germline V gene has CDR1 SGHDT and CDR2 YYEEEE. Trimming took 4 bases from V and 3 from J, leaving 19 bases between them. This chain's CDR3 is CASSPQFTRAEETQYF. The CDR3 DNA reads TGTGCCAGCAGCCCCCAATTCACACGAGCAGAAGAGACCCAGTACTTC.

Ten or more counts support this clonotype. The chain employs TRBV5-1 and TRBJ2-3; 8 nucleotides agree with TRBD1. There are 16 residues in the CDR3. V lost 0 bases to trimming and J lost 4 bases; unmatched junction nucleotides: 7. CDR1 is SGHRS, CDR2 YFSETQ, per germline. Here the CDR3 DNA reads TGCGCCAGCAGCTTGGTTCTGACAGGGGACGCAGATACGCAGTATTTT. It yields the protein CASSLVLTGDADTQYF. The full variable domain, completed using reference TRBV5-1 and TRBJ2-3, is KAGVTQTPRYLIKTRGQQVTLSCSPISGHRSVSWYQQTPGQGLQFLFEYFSETQRNKGNFPGRFSGRQFSNSRSEMNVSTLELGDSALYLCASSLVLTGDADTQYFGPGTRLTVL.

Comments on this clonotype: This may arise from a read error, as a much more abundant clone is one base away. No conserved phenylalanine or tryptophan is present at the end of the CDR3, so a read error is the likely explanation. The gene calls are TRBV2 and TRBJ2-5; D uncertain. V was trimmed by 10 bases and J by 5 bases, leaving 20 bases between them. The V gene's germline CDR1 is SNHLY and CDR2 FYNNEI. CDR3 length equals 14 residues. The CDR3 DNA is TGTGCCACCCGGCGTGGTGGGGTCGGGGAGACCCAGTACTGC. Translated: CATRRGGVGETQYC.